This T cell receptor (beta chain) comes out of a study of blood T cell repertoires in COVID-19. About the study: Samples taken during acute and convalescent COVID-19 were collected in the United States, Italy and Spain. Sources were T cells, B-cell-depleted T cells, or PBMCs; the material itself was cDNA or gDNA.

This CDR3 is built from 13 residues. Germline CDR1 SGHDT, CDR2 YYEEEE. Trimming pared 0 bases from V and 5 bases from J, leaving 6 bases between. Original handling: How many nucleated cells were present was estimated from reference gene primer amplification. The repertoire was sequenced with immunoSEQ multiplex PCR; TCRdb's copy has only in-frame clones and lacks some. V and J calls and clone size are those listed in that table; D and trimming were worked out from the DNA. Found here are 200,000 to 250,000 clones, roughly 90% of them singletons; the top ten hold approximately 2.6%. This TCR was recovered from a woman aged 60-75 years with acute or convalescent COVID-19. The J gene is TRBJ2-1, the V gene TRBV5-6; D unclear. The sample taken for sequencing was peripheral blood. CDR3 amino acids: CASSLGFDNEQFF. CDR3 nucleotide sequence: TGTGCCAGCAGCTTGGGTTTCGACAATGAGCAGTTCTTC.